A selection of T cell receptor beta chains follows, all from one sample in a study of OX40 agonist ivuxolimab in advanced cancers. The table came from immunoSEQ multiplex PCR; TCRdb's copy has only in-frame clones and leaves some out. The table records tens of thousands of clones, more than 85% of them present only once. The source was CD4+ or CD8+ T cells sorted from blood, collected in a trial of the OX40 agonist ivuxolimab. These receptors were taken from an adult with an advanced solid tumor such as melanoma, head and neck, liver or kidney cancer. Each CDR3 is given with its conserved first and last residue. D genes are given only for firm matches. The size of a clone is reported for some rows only, either as once, few or many, or as a class for expanded clones.

J gene | D gene | V gene | clone size | CDR3 protein | CDR3 DNA
TRBJ2-2 | - | TRBV19 | - | CASRLRDFNTGELFF | TGTGCCAGTAGGCTCCGGGACTTCAACACCGGGGAGCTGTTTTTT
TRBJ2-5 | TRBD2 | TRBV4-3 | few | CASSQVRAGARREIRETQYF | TGCGCCAGCAGCCAAGTCCGCGCGGGAGCTCGCCGAGAGATTCGAGAGACCCAGTACTTC
TRBJ2-7 | - | TRBV11-2 | - | CASSSAYEQYF | TGTGCCAGCAGCTCCGCCTACGAGCAGTACTTC
TRBJ1-2 | TRBD1 | TRBV19 | - | CASSPSTGAYGYTF | TGTGCCAGTAGTCCTTCCACAGGGGCCTATGGCTACACCTTC
TRBJ1-6 | - | TRBV30 | - | CAWSESGRPGNSPLHF | TGTGCCTGGAGTGAGAGCGGACGACCGGGTAATTCACCCCTCCACTTT
TRBJ2-7 | TRBD1 | TRBV9 | - | CASSRGTGDEQYF | TGTGCCAGCAGCCGAGGGACAGGGGATGAGCAGTACTTC
TRBJ2-2 | TRBD2 | TRBV28 | - | CASRLSLAGYTGELFF | TGTGCCAGCCGCCTCTCACTAGCGGGGTACACCGGGGAGCTGTTTTTT
TRBJ2-7 | - | TRBV11-2 | - | CASSRAAGYEQYF | TGTGCCAGCAGCCGGGCGGCGGGCTACGAGCAGTACTTC
TRBJ2-4 | TRBD2 | TRBV27 | - | CASSFRGVAKNIQYF | TGTGCCAGCAGTTTCCGGGGGGTAGCCAAAAACATTCAGTACTTC
TRBJ1-2 | - | TRBV7-2 | medium-sized | CASSRPERYGYTF | TGTGCCAGCAGCCGACCCGAGCGTTATGGCTACACCTTC
TRBJ1-2 | - | TRBV7-9 | - | CASSLALSGSGYTF | TGTGCCAGCAGCTTAGCGTTGTCAGGGTCTGGCTACACCTTC
TRBJ2-3 | - | TRBV5-1 | - | CASSLSAPYTDTQYF | TGCGCCAGCAGCTTGTCCGCTCCCTACACAGATACGCAGTATTTT
TRBJ1-1 | - | TRBV29-1 | - | CSVEVREGAEAFF | TGCAGCGTTGAAGTAAGGGAGGGGGCTGAAGCTTTCTTT
TRBJ2-3 | - | TRBV6-4 | - | CASSVGPASRDTQYF | TGTGCCAGCAGTGTAGGGCCAGCGTCAAGGGATACGCAGTATTTT
TRBJ2-7 | - | TRBV7-2 | - | CASSLIGGYEQYF | TGTGCCAGCAGCTTGATTGGGGGCTACGAGCAGTACTTC
TRBJ2-2 | - | TRBV6-5 | - | CASSRRGTGELFF | TGTGCCAGCAGCCGGAGAGGCACCGGGGAGCTGTTTTTT
TRBJ2-5 | - | TRBV28 | - | CASSLPRGTGETQYF | TGTGCCAGCAGTCTCCCAAGGGGGACGGGAGAGACCCAGTACTTC
TRBJ1-5 | - | TRBV28 | - | CAAVTGMANQPQHF | TGTGCCGCCGTAACAGGGATGGCCAATCAGCCCCAGCATTTT
TRBJ2-5 | TRBD2 | TRBV4-3 | - | CASSQETSRGETQYF | TGCGCCAGCAGCCAAGAGACTAGCCGGGGAGAGACCCAGTACTTC
TRBJ2-5 | TRBD1 | TRBV4-1 | - | CASSQGQGAETQYF | TGCGCCAGCAGCCAAGGGCAGGGGGCAGAGACCCAGTACTTC
TRBJ2-4 | TRBD1 | TRBV19 | few | CASSIGFGTGVAKNIQYF | TGTGCCAGTAGTATAGGCTTCGGGACAGGGGTAGCCAAAAACATTCAGTACTTC
TRBJ2-7 | - | TRBV28 | - | CASSPRGATSYEQYF | TGTGCCAGCAGCCCCCGAGGGGCAACCTCCTACGAGCAGTACTTC
TRBJ2-7 | TRBD2 | TRBV7-6 | - | CASSHRLSGRAYEQYF | TGTGCCAGCAGCCACCGACTTAGCGGGAGGGCCTACGAGCAGTACTTC
TRBJ1-2 | - | TRBV30 | - | CAGGAGTNYGYTF | TGTGCCGGAGGGGCAGGGACCAACTATGGCTACACCTTC
TRBJ2-1 | TRBD1 | TRBV2 | - | CARQGGGNEQFF | TGTGCCAGACAGGGGGGTGGGAATGAGCAGTTCTTC
TRBJ2-5 | - | TRBV19 | - | CASSDTGQETQYF | TGTGCCAGTAGTGATACAGGGCAGGAGACCCAGTACTTC
TRBJ1-3 | - | TRBV19 | - | CASMDRGSTGNTIYF | TGTGCCAGTATGGACCGGGGCTCGACTGGAAACACCATATATTTT
TRBJ2-3 | - | TRBV11-1 | - | CACKGGGGTDTQYF | TGTGCCTGCAAAGGGGGAGGGGGCACAGATACGCAGTATTTT
TRBJ2-3 | - | TRBV5-4 | few | CAIGSDTDTQYF | TGTGCCATAGGTTCGGACACAGATACGCAGTATTTT
TRBJ1-1 | - | TRBV29-1 | - | CSVLGGLGSNTEAFF | TGCAGCGTTTTAGGTGGCTTGGGGTCGAACACTGAAGCTTTCTTT
TRBJ2-1 | - | TRBV18 | few | CASSPLTDNEQFF | TGTGCCAGCTCACCCCTTACAGACAATGAGCAGTTCTTC
TRBJ2-2 | - | TRBV2 | - | CASSKTASGGELFF | TGTGCCAGCAGCAAAACGGCTAGTGGAGGGGAGCTGTTTTTT
TRBJ2-1 | - | TRBV7-2 | few | CASSFQKGYNEQFF | TGTGCCAGCAGCTTCCAGAAGGGCTACAATGAGCAGTTCTTC
TRBJ2-1 | - | TRBV6-4 | - | CAIVREQFF | TGTGCCATAGTTCGAGAGCAGTTCTTC
TRBJ2-5 | TRBD1 | TRBV5-1 | - | CASSPGQGAWETQYF | TGCGCCAGCAGCCCCGGACAGGGGGCCTGGGAGACCCAGTACTTC
TRBJ2-2 | - | TRBV9 | - | CASSVRQDHTGELFF | TGTGCCAGCAGCGTGCGACAGGACCACACCGGGGAGCTGTTTTTT
TRBJ2-7 | - | TRBV20-1 | once | CSVIEGYEQYF | TGCAGCGTTATCGAGGGTTACGAGCAGTACTTC
TRBJ2-1 | TRBD2 | TRBV6-4 | - | CASSRRGLAGEGNYNEQFF | TGTGCCAGCAGTCGCCGGGGACTAGCGGGAGAGGGGAACTACAATGAGCAGTTCTTC
TRBJ2-5 | - | TRBV5-5 | once | CASSLLGEGETQYF | TGTGCCAGCAGCTTGTTAGGGGAAGGAGAGACCCAGTACTTC
TRBJ1-2 | TRBD1 | TRBV15 | - | CATSRGQGLYGYTF | TGTGCCACCAGCAGGGGACAGGGGTTGTATGGCTACACCTTC
TRBJ2-2 | - | TRBV7-9 | - | CASSSLGGELFF | TGTGCCAGCAGCTCCTTGGGCGGGGAGCTGTTTTTT
TRBJ2-3 | - | TRBV20-1 | - | CSASTETQYF | TGCAGTGCTAGCACCGAAACGCAGTATTTT
TRBJ2-1 | - | TRBV10-3 | - | CAISLGTPKNGTASYNEQFF | TGTGCCATCTCACTCGGGACACCTAAAAACGGGACGGCCTCCTACAATGAGCAGTTCTTC
TRBJ2-7 | TRBD2 | TRBV5-1 | once | CASSLSEREVYEQYF | TGCGCCAGCAGCCTTTCGGAGCGGGAGGTCTACGAGCAGTACTTC
TRBJ2-3 | TRBD2 | TRBV7-9 | - | CASSSGTSGRDRDTQYF | TGTGCCAGCAGCTCGGGAACTAGCGGGAGAGATCGAGATACGCAGTATTTT
TRBJ1-4 | - | TRBV5-1 | - | CASSTSGLPNEKLFF | TGCGCCAGCAGCACCTCAGGGCTCCCTAATGAAAAACTGTTTTTT
TRBJ2-1 | - | TRBV27 | - | CASSSTNRARNEQFF | TGTGCCAGCAGTTCGACGAACAGGGCTCGCAATGAGCAGTTCTTC
TRBJ2-6 | - | TRBV9 | - | CASSATGSGANVLTF | TGTGCCAGCAGCGCTACAGGCTCTGGGGCCAACGTCCTGACTTTC
TRBJ2-1 | TRBD2 | TRBV11-2 | - | CASSSLRGIAGGGINEQFF | TGTGCCAGCAGCTCGCTCAGGGGCATAGCGGGAGGGGGAATTAATGAGCAGTTCTTC
TRBJ2-3 | TRBD2 | TRBV9 | - | CASSVGVTSGNTDTQYF | TGTGCCAGCAGCGTAGGTGTGACTAGCGGAAACACAGATACGCAGTATTTT
TRBJ2-2 | - | TRBV18 | once | CASSPGARTRVGELFF | TGTGCCAGCTCACCAGGCGCACGGACCCGCGTCGGGGAGCTGTTTTTT
TRBJ2-3 | TRBD2 | TRBV11-2 | - | CASSLGLLAGADTQYF | TGTGCCAGCAGCTTAGGTTTACTAGCGGGAGCAGATACGCAGTATTTT
TRBJ1-5 | - | TRBV9 | - | CASSVDMTSNQPQHF | TGTGCCAGCAGCGTAGACATGACTAGCAATCAGCCCCAGCATTTT
TRBJ2-1 | TRBD2 | TRBV4-1 | - | CASSQDPSGSSYNEQFF | TGCGCCAGCAGCCAAGATCCTAGCGGGAGCTCCTACAATGAGCAGTTCTTC
TRBJ1-2 | - | TRBV5-6 | - | CASSSAGTADGYTF | TGTGCCAGCAGCTCGGCCGGGACGGCAGATGGCTACACCTTC